This TCR beta chain was sequenced for a study of shared T cell receptors in the human thymus. The sample holds a few counts of this clone. This table comes from immunoSEQ multiplex PCR, and its TCRdb copy is limited to in-frame clones, with some not included. The top ten clones hold 0.0095% to 0.011% of a sample with around 730,000 clones, 80% to 90% of them seen once. This CDR3 region has 12 residues. The ends were cut back, 2 bases at V and 8 bases at J, with 6 bases in the middle. Germline-derived CDR1 and CDR2 are SEHNR and FQNEAQ (reference sequence). The same data also went into a second study, on human thymus T cells. Per that study: Unrelated people showed highly overlapping thymic repertoires, related research reported.

The chain is built from TRBV7-9 and TRBJ2-2; D is uncertain. What was sequenced was thymocytes. The receptor comes from a girl less than two years old with a congenital heart defect. The CDR3 spells CASSLLSGELFF. The CDR3 nucleotides are TGTGCCAGCAGCTTACTTTCTGGGGAGCTGTTTTTT.